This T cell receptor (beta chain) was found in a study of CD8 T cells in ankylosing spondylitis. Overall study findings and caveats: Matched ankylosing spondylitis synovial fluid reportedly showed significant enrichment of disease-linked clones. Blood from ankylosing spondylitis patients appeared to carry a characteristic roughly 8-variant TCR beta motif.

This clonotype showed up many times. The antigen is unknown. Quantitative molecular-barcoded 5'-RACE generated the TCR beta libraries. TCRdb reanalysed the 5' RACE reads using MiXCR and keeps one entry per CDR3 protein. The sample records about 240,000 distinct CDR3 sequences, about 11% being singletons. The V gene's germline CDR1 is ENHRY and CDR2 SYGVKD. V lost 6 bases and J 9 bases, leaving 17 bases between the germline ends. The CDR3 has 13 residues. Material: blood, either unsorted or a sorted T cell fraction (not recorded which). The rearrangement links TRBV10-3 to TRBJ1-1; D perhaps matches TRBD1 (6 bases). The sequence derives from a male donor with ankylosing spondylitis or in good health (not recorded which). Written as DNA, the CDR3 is TGTGCCATCAGCCCAGGACAGCCGAGTCAAGCTTTCTTT. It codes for CAISPGQPSQAFF.